This record concerns one T cell receptor (beta chain) sequence. V was clipped by 0 bases and J by 0 bases; unmatched bases: 2. From germline, CDR1 is KGHSH and CDR2 LQKENI. The length of the CDR3 is 16 residues. Among Cohort 3 donors, those recovered had two negative PCRs, clearance, or symptom resolution. This record comes from a study of blood T cell repertoires in COVID-19. Clones were read by immunoSEQ multiplex PCR, and TCRdb kept only the in-frame ones, dropping some. The sample gives roughly 200,000 clones, around 85% of which show up once; around 19% is in the top ten. Source material: PBMCs or T cells enriched from blood (not recorded which). This sequence was found in a man aged 40-50 years who had recovered from COVID-19. The chain uses TRBV18 and TRBJ2-1; 7 positions match TRBD2. CDR3 nucleotides: TGTGCCAGCTCACCACCCGGCGGGAGCTCCTACAATGAGCAGTTCTTC. Translated, it gives CASSPPGGSSYNEQFF.